What follows is one T cell receptor beta chain and its context. Its specificity is unknown. The CDR3 extends over 15 amino acids. Per germline, CDR1 SGHTA and CDR2 FQGNSA. V lost 1 base and J 0 bases, leaving 9 bases between the germline ends. The assay was immunoSEQ multiplex PCR, and TCRdb's table has in-frame clones only and misses some. Of 70,000 to 85,000 clones in the sample, roughly 80% were seen once. The data belong to a study of T cell clones after liver transplantation. Whole-study findings and limits: Donor-reactive sequences fell more than third party-reactive ones, suggesting partial deletion.

The chain combines TRBV7-2 with TRBJ1-2; weak D call: TRBD1 (5 bases). The sample in question was CD4+ T cells from blood, obtained before liver transplant. The source of this sequence is a human donor who received a liver transplant. CDR3 nucleotides: TGTGCCAGCAGCTTAGTACAGGTTTCTAACTATGGCTACACCTTC. Translated: CASSLVQVSNYGYTF.